Below, one T cell receptor beta chain is given with its context. Its antigen remains unknown. The data were taken from a study of T cells after yellow fever vaccination. Findings of the study overall: Just a small share of clonotypes turned up in the CD4 compartment as well as the CD8 compartment.

TCRdb recomputed calls from the 5' RACE reads with MiXCR, one row per CDR3 protein. The table includes approximately 580,000 distinct CDR3 sequences, roughly a sixth detected once. The sequence was collected from a man between 18 and 35 years old who received the YFV17D yellow fever vaccine. Sequencing used PBMCs, obtained about 5 days after the first yellow fever vaccination.

In DNA form, the CDR3 reads TGTGCCAGCTCCCTAGCGGGGGGGCTGGTGACAGATACGCAGTATTTT. The encoded protein is CASSLAGGLVTDTQYF. V and J are TRBV7-2 and TRBJ2-3, with 12 bases that match TRBD2. Germline loops: CDR1 SGHTA, CDR2 FQGNSA. The CDR3 extends over 16 amino acids. The J segment lost 3 bases and the V segment lost 8 bases, leaving 9 bases of the junction unmatched.